A single sample is the source of the 16 T cell receptor beta chains below, sequenced in a study of control samples from healthy donors and cancer patients. Some clones are missing from TCRdb's copy, which holds only in-frame ones; the method was immunoSEQ multiplex PCR. The sample holds 200,000 or so clones, roughly 94% seen once. The source material was blood. Source of these receptors: a man aged 50 or older in good health.

The sample holds one count of this clone. The chain has TRBV6-6 and TRBJ1-5; TRBD1 matches at 7 bases. CDR3 length: 13 residues. V shed 4 bases and J 5 bases; nucleotides not matched to a gene: 2. Germline CDR1 reads MNHNY; CDR2 reads SVGAGI (reference sequence). The chain's CDR3 is CASSFTGDQPQHF. The DNA of the CDR3 is TGTGCCAGCAGTTTCACAGGGGATCAGCCCCAGCATTTT.

The rearrangement uses TRBV18 and TRBJ2-2; D possibly corresponds to TRBD2 (6 bases). CDR1 KGHSH and CDR2 LQKENI come from the germline V gene. The V and J ends lost 4 bases and 3 bases respectively, with 15 bases between them. This CDR3 spans 16 amino acids. The CDR3 protein is CASSRTRESDTGELFF. The CDR3 coding sequence is TGTGCCAGCTCACGGACGCGGGAATCCGACACCGGGGAGCTGTTTTTT. The full variable domain, completed using reference TRBV18 and TRBJ2-2, is NAGVMQNPRHLVRRRGQEARLRCSPMKGHSHVYWYRQLPEEGLKFMVYLQKENIIDESGMPKERFSAEFPKEGPSILRIQQVVRGDSAAYFCASSRTRESDTGELFFGEGSRLTVL.

The CDR3 nucleotides read TGTGCCAGCAGTGAGGGGTCTAGGGGCACCTACGAGCAGTACGTC. This translates into CASSEGSRGTYEQYV. J is TRBJ2-7 and V is TRBV6-1, with D possibly TRBD1 on 5 matching bases. Germline lookup yields CDR1 MNHNS and CDR2 SASEGT. The V gene lost 3 bases and the J gene lost 2 bases, with 14 bases spanning the gap. This CDR3 is 15 amino acids long.

Here the CDR3 reads CASSPNRGGDEKLFF. CDR3 nucleotides: TGTGCCAGCAGCCCGAATAGGGGTGGGGATGAAAAACTGTTTTTT. The chain has TRBV7-9 and TRBJ1-4, with D possibly being TRBD1 (5 bases). The CDR3 loop spans 15 amino acids. Per the germline V gene, CDR1 is SEHNR and CDR2 is FQNEAQ (reference sequence). V gave up 5 bases and J gave up 6 bases, with 16 bases separating them.

This chain uses TRBV5-1 with TRBJ1-2; 7 bases line up with TRBD1. CDR3 length: 14 amino acids. From germline, CDR1 is SGHRS and CDR2 YFSETQ. Trimming cost V 7 bases and J 3 bases; bases outside gene matches: 9. The CDR3 DNA follows: TGCGCCAGCGGGAGGGAGGGGGCCCACTATGGCTACACCTTC. This sequence encodes CASGREGAHYGYTF. Based on the CDR3 plus reference TRBV5-1 and TRBJ1-2, the full variable domain is KAGVTQTPRYLIKTRGQQVTLSCSPISGHRSVSWYQQTPGQGLQFLFEYFSETQRNKGNFPGRFSGRQFSNSRSEMNVSTLELGDSALYLCASGREGAHYGYTFGSGTRLTVV.

V gene TRBV7-9 combines with J gene TRBJ1-5, with a possible D match to TRBD1 (6 bases). V gave up 0 bases and J gave up 7 bases, with 13 bases separating them. This CDR3 has 15 amino acids. Germline V CDR1 and CDR2: SEHNR, FQNEAQ (reference sequence). The CDR3 is CASSLAGRGEQPQHF. The CDR3 DNA reads as TGTGCCAGCAGCTTAGCCGGGAGGGGGGAGCAGCCCCAGCATTTT.

This chain uses TRBV12-3 or TRBV12-4 with TRBJ2-3, with D unclear. This CDR3 is 13 amino acids long. V was trimmed by 5 bases and J by 1 base, leaving 7 bases between them. Written as DNA, the CDR3 is TGTGCCAGCAGTGCACACGGCACAGATACGCAGTATTTT. Its translation: CASSAHGTDTQYF.

V gene TRBV6-5 combines with J gene TRBJ1-4; maybe TRBD1 (5 bases). CDR3 length: 14 residues. Germline V lookup: CDR1 MNHEY, CDR2 SVGAGI. Trimming removed 0 bases at V and 5 bases at J, with 7 bases between. CDR3 in DNA: TGTGCCAGCAGTTACTCCAGGGCCAATGAAAAACTGTTTTTT. It encodes CASSYSRANEKLFF.

The chain joins TRBV27 to TRBJ1-1; 8 positions match TRBD1. Germline lookup yields CDR1 MNHEY and CDR2 SMNVEV (reference sequence). V shed 5 bases, J shed 5 bases, and the junction held 7 bases outside the gene matches. The CDR3 has 14 residues. The chain's CDR3 is CASSPSNRGTEAFF. In DNA, the CDR3 is TGTGCCAGCAGTCCTTCGAACAGGGGGACTGAAGCTTTCTTT.

Comment on this clone: Different DNA sequences within this sample yield the same CDR3. The rearrangement joins TRBV6-5 to TRBJ2-3, with D possibly matching TRBD1 (6 bases). V lost 6 bases, J lost 1 base, and 8 bases lay in between. The CDR3 has 13 amino acids. CDR1 is MNHEY, CDR2 SVGAGI, per germline. The CDR3 sequence is CASSRQGTDTQYF. The DNA of the CDR3 is TGTGCCAGCAGCAGACAGGGCACAGATACGCAGTATTTT.

This clone was seen only a few times. The chain carries TRBV2 and TRBJ1-1; no clear D gene. Germline V gene lookup returns CDR1 SNHLY and CDR2 FYNNEI. This CDR3 is built from 13 residues. Trimming stripped 5 bases from V and 4 bases from J, with 11 bases between. The CDR3 DNA follows: TGTGCCAGCAGTCCCTTCCCGGCCACTGAAGCTTTCTTT. Its protein product is CASSPFPATEAFF.

This clone was found a few times. The chain recombines TRBV11-2 with TRBJ2-2, with D perhaps matching TRBD1 (5 bases). Germline V gene lookup returns CDR1 SGHAT and CDR2 FQNNGV. The ends were cut back, 0 bases at V and 7 bases at J, with 15 bases in the middle. The CDR3 extends over 16 amino acids. The CDR3 loop is CASSLDLPGKSGELFF. CDR3 DNA: TGTGCCAGCAGCTTAGATCTGCCAGGGAAGAGCGGGGAGCTGTTTTTT.

The V call is TRBV5-1, the J call TRBJ2-3; maybe TRBD1 (7 bases). Looked up from germline, CDR1 is SGHRS and CDR2 is YFSETQ. CDR3 length: 18 amino acids. V gave up 3 bases and J gave up 4 bases, with 24 bases separating them. The CDR3 region is CASSSVTDQGGWADTQYF. CDR3 DNA sequence: TGCGCCAGCAGCTCGGTAACCGATCAGGGGGGCTGGGCAGATACGCAGTATTTT.

The chain links TRBV28 to TRBJ1-5; D possibly corresponds to TRBD1 (6 bases). Per germline, CDR1 MDHEN and CDR2 SYDVKM. There are 16 residues in the CDR3. Trimming took 5 bases from V and 7 from J, leaving 21 bases between them. CDR3 DNA: TGTGCCAGCAGTCCCACCTGGGGGGGCAGTGGGCAGCCCCAGCATTTT. Its protein is CASSPTWGGSGQPQHF.

J is TRBJ2-1 and V is TRBV10-3; 13 bases line up with TRBD2. After removal of 10 bases from V and 0 bases from J, the junction contained 6 bases not matched to a gene. The CDR3 runs to 16 residues. Germline loops: CDR1 ENHRY, CDR2 SYGVKD. DNA for the CDR3: TGTGCCAGTACCGGGACTAGCGGGGACTCCTACAATGAGCAGTTCTTC. Its translation: CASTGTSGDSYNEQFF.

The rearrangement uses TRBV14 and TRBJ2-7; no reliable D call. The germline CDR1 and CDR2 sequences are SGHDN and FVKESK. V was shortened by 0 bases and J by 2 bases, with 8 bases between the two germline ends. CDR3 length: 14 residues. The CDR3 is CASSQELYPYEQYF. The CDR3 nucleotides are TGTGCCAGCAGCCAAGAGCTTTATCCCTACGAGCAGTACTTC.